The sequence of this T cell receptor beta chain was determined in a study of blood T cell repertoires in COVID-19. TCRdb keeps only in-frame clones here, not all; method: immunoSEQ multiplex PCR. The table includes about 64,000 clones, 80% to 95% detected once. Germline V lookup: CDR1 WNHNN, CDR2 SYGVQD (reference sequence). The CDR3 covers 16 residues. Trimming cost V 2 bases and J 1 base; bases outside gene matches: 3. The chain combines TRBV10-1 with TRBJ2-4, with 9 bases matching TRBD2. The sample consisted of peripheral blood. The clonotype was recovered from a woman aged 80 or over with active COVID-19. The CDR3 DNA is TGCGCCAGCAGTGAGGGGCGGGAGGGGGCCAAAAACATTCAGTACTTC. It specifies CASSEGREGAKNIQYF.